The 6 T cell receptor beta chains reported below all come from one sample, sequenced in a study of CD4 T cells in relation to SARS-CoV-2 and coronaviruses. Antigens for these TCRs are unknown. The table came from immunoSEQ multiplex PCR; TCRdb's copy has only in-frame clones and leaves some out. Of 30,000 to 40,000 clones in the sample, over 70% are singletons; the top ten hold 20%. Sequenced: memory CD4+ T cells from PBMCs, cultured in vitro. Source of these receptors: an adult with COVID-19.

The CDR3 reads CASQRGAGELFF. For the CDR3, the DNA is TGTGCCAGCCAGCGTGGGGCCGGGGAGCTGTTTTTT. This rearrangement joins TRBV12-3 or TRBV12-4 to TRBJ2-2; D is ambiguous. V lost 8 bases, J lost 6 bases, and 10 bases lay in between. The CDR3 is made up of 12 amino acids.

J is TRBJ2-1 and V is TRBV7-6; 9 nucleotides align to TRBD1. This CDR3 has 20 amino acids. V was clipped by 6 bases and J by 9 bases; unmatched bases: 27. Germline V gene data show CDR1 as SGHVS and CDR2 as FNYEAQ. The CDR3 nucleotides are TGTGCCAGCAGTTCCCACGGACAGGGGCTGTGGGGGGGGCTCGGAATTGAGCAGTTCTTC. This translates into CASSSHGQGLWGGLGIEQFF.

CDR3 bases: TGTGCCAGCAGCTTGGGCAGAACTGGAAACACCATATATTTT. It codes for CASSLGRTGNTIYF. The chain couples TRBV7-9 to TRBJ1-3, with D hard to call. The CDR3 is 14 amino acids. Germline CDR1 is SEHNR and CDR2 is FQNEAQ (reference sequence). With 3 bases removed from V and 2 bases from J, the gap between germline ends came to 8 bases.

CDR3 sequence reads: CASSLNPSYNEQFF. DNA for the CDR3: TGTGCCAGCAGCTTAAACCCCTCCTACAATGAGCAGTTCTTC. The V call is TRBV7-2, the J call TRBJ2-1; D ambiguous. The CDR3 is made up of 14 amino acids. The germline gives CDR1 SGHTA, CDR2 FQGNSA. The V gene lost 2 bases and the J gene lost 0 bases, with 5 bases spanning the gap. Filled out from reference TRBV7-2 and TRBJ2-1, the complete variable domain reads GAGVSQSPSNKVTEKGKDVELRCDPISGHTALYWYRQSLGQGLEFLIYFQGNSAPDKSGLPSDRFSAERTGGSVSTLTIQRTQQEDSAVYLCASSLNPSYNEQFFGPGTRLTVL.

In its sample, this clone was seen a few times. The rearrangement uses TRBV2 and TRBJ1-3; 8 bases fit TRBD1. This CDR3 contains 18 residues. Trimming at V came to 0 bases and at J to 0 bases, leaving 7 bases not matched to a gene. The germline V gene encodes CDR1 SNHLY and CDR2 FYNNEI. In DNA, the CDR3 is TGTGCCAGCAGTGAAGCGCTTCTGGACAGGGACTCTGGAAACACCATATATTTT. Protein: CASSEALLDRDSGNTIYF. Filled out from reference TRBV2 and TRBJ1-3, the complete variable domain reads EPEVTQTPSHQVTQMGQEVILRCVPISNHLYFYWYRQILGQKVEFLVSFYNNEISEKSEIFDDQFSVERPDGSNFTLKIRSTKLEDSAMYFCASSEALLDRDSGNTIYFGEGSWLTVV.

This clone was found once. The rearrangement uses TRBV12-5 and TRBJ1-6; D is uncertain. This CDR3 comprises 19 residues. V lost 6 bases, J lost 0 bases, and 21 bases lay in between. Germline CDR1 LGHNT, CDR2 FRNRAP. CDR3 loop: CASGIPDLPVSSYNSPLHF. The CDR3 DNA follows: TGTGCTAGTGGAATCCCGGACCTACCAGTCAGCTCCTATAATTCACCCCTCCACTTT.